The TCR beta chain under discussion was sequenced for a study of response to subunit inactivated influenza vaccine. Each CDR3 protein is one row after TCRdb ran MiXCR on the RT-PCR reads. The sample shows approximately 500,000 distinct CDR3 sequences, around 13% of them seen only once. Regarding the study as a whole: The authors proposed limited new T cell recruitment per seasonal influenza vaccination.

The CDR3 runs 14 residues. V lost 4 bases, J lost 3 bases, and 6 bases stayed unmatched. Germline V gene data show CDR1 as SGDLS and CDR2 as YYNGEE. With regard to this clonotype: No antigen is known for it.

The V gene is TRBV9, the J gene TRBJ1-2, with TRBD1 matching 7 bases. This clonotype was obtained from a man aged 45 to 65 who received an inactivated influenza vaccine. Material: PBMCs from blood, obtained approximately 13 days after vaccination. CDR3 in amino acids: CASSKSTGDYGYTF. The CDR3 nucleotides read TGTGCCAGCAGCAAAAGCACAGGGGACTATGGCTACACCTTC.